There are many counts of the clone carrying this TCR beta chain. Its antigen is undetermined. This sample was included in a study of CD8 T cells in ankylosing spondylitis. General observations from the study: Disease-linked clones reportedly showed significant enrichment in matched ankylosing spondylitis synovial fluid. Seven to nine highly homologous variants made up a TCR beta motif, and this motif appeared characteristic of ankylosing spondylitis blood. Clones that were linked to disease were CD8+ and were relatively rare in peripheral blood. Reactive arthritis synovial fluid and blood were previously reported to contain some motif variants.

Using quantitative 5'-RACE with molecular barcodes, the authors made TCR beta libraries. Each CDR3 protein is one row after TCRdb ran MiXCR on the 5' RACE reads. The data show hundreds of thousands of distinct CDR3 sequences, over 9.5% seen once. The CDR3 spans 13 residues. Germline V CDR1 and CDR2: SGHTA, FQGNSA. V lost 5 bases and J 4 bases, leaving 12 bases between the germline ends. The chain combines TRBV7-2 with TRBJ2-7; possible D gene TRBD1, 6 bases. The specimen sequenced was blood, either unsorted or a sorted T cell fraction (not recorded which). This TCR derives from a male donor with ankylosing spondylitis. Here the CDR3 DNA reads TGTGCCAGCAGCACAACAGGGAATTACGAGCAGTACTTC. Translating it yields CASSTTGNYEQYF.